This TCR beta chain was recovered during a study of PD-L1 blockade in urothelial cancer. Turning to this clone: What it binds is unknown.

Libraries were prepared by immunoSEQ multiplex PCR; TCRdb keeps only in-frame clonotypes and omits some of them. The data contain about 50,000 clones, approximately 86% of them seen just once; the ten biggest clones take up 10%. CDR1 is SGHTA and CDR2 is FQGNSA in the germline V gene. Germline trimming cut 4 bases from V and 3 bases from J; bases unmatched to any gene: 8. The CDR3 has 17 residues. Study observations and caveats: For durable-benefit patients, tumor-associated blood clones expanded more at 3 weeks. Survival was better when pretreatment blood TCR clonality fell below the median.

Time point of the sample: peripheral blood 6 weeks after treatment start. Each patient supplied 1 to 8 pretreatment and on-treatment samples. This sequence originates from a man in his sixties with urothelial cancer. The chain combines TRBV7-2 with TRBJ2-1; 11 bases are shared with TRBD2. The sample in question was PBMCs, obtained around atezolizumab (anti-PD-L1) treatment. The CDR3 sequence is CASSSPTGTSGYNEQFF. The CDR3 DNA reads TGTGCCAGCAGCTCTCCAACCGGGACTAGCGGCTACAATGAGCAGTTCTTC.